The 19 T cell receptor beta chains below were found in one sample sequenced in a study of cytomegalovirus exposure and HLA in healthy donors. The PCR was carried out with 60 Vbeta primers and 13 Jbeta primers. The table came from immunoSEQ multiplex PCR; TCRdb's copy has only in-frame clones and leaves some out. The table includes roughly 50,000 clones, less than 85% detected once. The specimen sequenced was PBMCs. The receptors here all came from a young woman in good health and CMV-seronegative.

The V gene is TRBV28, the J gene TRBJ2-7; 8 positions match TRBD2. J lost 5 bases, V lost 7 bases, and 7 bases had no gene match. This CDR3 is built from 13 residues. CDR1 MDHEN and CDR2 SYDVKM come from the germline V gene. The CDR3: CASTHGGVHEQYF. CDR3 bases: TGTGCCAGCACCCACGGGGGGGTCCACGAGCAGTACTTC.

V and J are TRBV5-4 and TRBJ2-3; possible D gene TRBD2, 6 bases. Trimming took 2 bases from V and 6 from J, leaving 13 bases between them. Germline CDR1 SGHNT, CDR2 YYREEE (reference sequence). The CDR3 is made up of 14 amino acids. This chain's CDR3 is CASSLAGRRDTQYF. CDR3 DNA sequence: TGTGCCAGCAGCTTAGCGGGCCGGAGGGATACGCAGTATTTT.

J is TRBJ2-5 and V is TRBV9, with TRBD2 matching over 12 bases. This CDR3 has 15 residues. Germline V gives CDR1 SGDLS, CDR2 YYNGEE. The junction had 7 bases not matched to a gene; V was cut back by 5 bases and J by 5 bases. CDR3 sequence reads: CASRASGRAGETQYF. DNA of the CDR3: TGTGCCAGCAGGGCTAGCGGGAGGGCCGGGGAGACCCAGTACTTC.

This clone was seen just once. The chain uses TRBV7-2 and TRBJ1-3, with 8 bases that match TRBD1. V gave up 4 bases and J gave up 4 bases; unmatched junction bases: 9. Germline values: CDR1 SGHTA, CDR2 FQGNSA. The CDR3 loop spans 16 amino acids. CDR3 sequence: CASSWMGTGIGNTIYF. The DNA for the CDR3 is TGTGCCAGCAGCTGGATGGGGACAGGCATAGGAAACACCATATATTTT.

The V call is TRBV11-2, the J call TRBJ2-7, with 12 bases aligning to TRBD2. The CDR3 extends over 17 amino acids. The germline CDR1 and CDR2 sequences are SGHAT and FQNNGV. V lost 0 bases and J lost 5; bases outside the gene matches: 8. This chain's CDR3 is CASSLEGLAGGRDEQYF. CDR3 in DNA: TGTGCCAGCAGCTTAGAAGGGCTAGCGGGAGGGCGGGACGAGCAGTACTTC.

V and J are TRBV18 and TRBJ1-1, with no clear D. Looked up from germline, CDR1 is KGHSH and CDR2 is LQKENI. The V and J ends lost 4 bases and 0 bases respectively, with 12 bases between them. The CDR3 runs 15 residues. In nucleotides, the CDR3 is TGTGCCAGCTCACTCGGAGGCCCACTGAACACTGAAGCTTTCTTT. It encodes CASSLGGPLNTEAFF.

This chain connects TRBV2 to TRBJ2-2; weak D call: TRBD2 (5 bases). The germline gives CDR1 SNHLY, CDR2 FYNNEI. CDR3 length equals 14 residues. Trimming cost V 5 bases and J 5 bases, with 12 bases left between them. CDR3 sequence: CASSNPSGTGELFF. CDR3 nucleotide sequence: TGTGCCAGCAGTAATCCCAGCGGAACCGGGGAGCTGTTTTTT.

On this clone itself: The junction and the germline gene differ at one end; a read error may be behind it. This chain links TRBV7-9 with TRBJ2-5, with 11 bases aligning to TRBD2. CDR1 is SEHNR and CDR2 is FQNEAQ in the germline V gene (reference sequence). This CDR3 has 17 residues. CDR3 in DNA: TGTGCCAGCAGCTTAGCTCCCGGGACTAGCGGCCAAGGGACCCAGTACTTC. Translating it yields CASSLAPGTSGQGTQYF.

This clone has a handful of counts. This chain uses TRBV6-4 with TRBJ2-1, with 14 bases that match TRBD2. The CDR3 extends over 16 amino acids. Germline assignment: CDR1 MRHNA and CDR2 SNTAGT. The ends lost 6 bases at V and 6 bases at J; junction bases unmatched: 7. The CDR3 is CASSFLGTSGSNEQFF. The CDR3 nucleotides read TGTGCCAGCAGCTTCCTCGGGACTAGCGGGAGCAATGAGCAGTTCTTC.

The J gene is TRBJ2-3, the V gene TRBV7-3, with 16 bases aligning to TRBD2. The CDR3 runs to 22 residues. J was trimmed by 1 base and V by 1 base; bases with no gene match: 14. Germline lookup yields CDR1 SGHTA and CDR2 FQGTGA. CDR3 sequence: CASSLKAEGLAGGPIGTDTQYF. CDR3 DNA sequence: TGTGCCAGCAGCTTAAAGGCCGAGGGACTAGCGGGAGGGCCGATTGGCACAGATACGCAGTATTTT.

This clone was counted a few times. The V and J genes are TRBV19 and TRBJ1-4; the D is unclear. CDR3 length: 11 residues. Trimming took 3 bases from V and 8 from J, leaving 4 bases between them. The germline CDR1 and CDR2 sequences are LNHDA and SQIVND (reference sequence). Here the CDR3 DNA reads TGTGCCAGTAGTATGAGCGAAAAACTGTTTTTT. Translating it yields CASSMSEKLFF.

Points on this clone: The junction differs from germline at one of its ends, possibly a read error. The gene calls are TRBV30 and TRBJ2-4; 7 positions agree with TRBD1. Germline CDR1 and CDR2: GTSNPN and SVGIG (reference sequence). The length of the CDR3 is 15 residues. As DNA, the CDR3 is TGTGCCTGGAGTGTCGACAGGGTGGCCAAAAACAGTCAGTACTTC. Translating gives CAWSVDRVAKNSQYF.

The chain recombines TRBV21-1 with TRBJ2-3; the D call in the table, TRBD1, was not verified against the DNA. TRBV21-1 is flagged as a pseudogene. This CDR3 is built from 17 residues. The CDR3 region is CASSKGAGNRSTDTQYF. The CDR3 region has the DNA TGTGCCAGCAGCAAAGGCGCAGGGAATAGGTCCACAGATACGCAGTATTTT.

The chain couples TRBV9 to TRBJ2-1; 10 positions match TRBD1. The CDR3 loop spans 15 amino acids. Germline loops: CDR1 SGDLS, CDR2 YYNGEE. The trim removed 4 bases at V and 3 bases at J, leaving 4 bases unmatched. The CDR3 DNA sequence: TGTGCCAGCAGCCCCGGGACAGGGGACTACAATGAGCAGTTCTTC. Amino acids: CASSPGTGDYNEQFF.

This clone occurred a few times. V gene TRBV19 combines with J gene TRBJ2-5; 10 bases align to TRBD2. Germline V gene lookup returns CDR1 LNHDA and CDR2 SQIVND (reference sequence). Trimming cost V 5 bases and J 5 bases; bases outside gene matches: 8. The CDR3 contains 15 residues. The CDR3 nucleotides read TGTGCCAGTAGTTCACTAGCGGGATCTGTGGAGACCCAGTACTTC. Protein: CASSSLAGSVETQYF.

The V and J genes are TRBV10-3 and TRBJ1-2; 8 positions agree with TRBD1. The ends lost 5 bases at V and 7 bases at J; junction bases unmatched: 12. CDR1 and CDR2 (germline): ENHRY, SYGVKD. CDR3 size: 15 residues. This chain's CDR3 is CAISSSQGAPSGYTF. The DNA of the CDR3 is TGTGCCATCAGTTCCTCTCAGGGGGCGCCCAGTGGCTACACCTTC.

The chain links TRBV10-2 to TRBJ1-2; D perhaps matches TRBD1 (5 bases). Between the trimmed V and J ends, which lost 0 bases and 8 bases, there was a span of 16 bases. CDR3 length equals 15 residues. Germline assignment: CDR1 WSHSY and CDR2 SAAADI. The CDR3 DNA reads TGCGCCAGCAGTGAGTCGGGTCGCCGGGCAGGGGGCTACACCTTC. It codes for CASSESGRRAGGYTF.

This clone has only a few counts. V usage is TRBV7-9 and J usage is TRBJ1-2, with D uncertain. From germline, CDR1 is SEHNR and CDR2 FQNEAQ (reference sequence). V was cut by 2 bases and J by 8 bases, with 18 bases left in between. The CDR3 loop spans 15 amino acids. Written as DNA, the CDR3 is TGTGCCAGCAGCTTAATAGAGGGTCTAAGCTTCGGCTACACCTTC. This translates into CASSLIEGLSFGYTF.

J is TRBJ2-5 and V is TRBV28; 7 bases map to TRBD1. This CDR3 has 14 amino acids. Per germline, CDR1 MDHEN and CDR2 SYDVKM. Trimming took 4 bases from V and 9 from J; bases not matched to a gene: 11. CDR3 amino acids: CASSSWTGLRAQYF. The CDR3 bases are TGTGCCAGCAGTTCCTGGACAGGCCTAAGGGCCCAGTACTTC. Looking up the rest from reference TRBV28 and TRBJ2-5 gives the full variable domain: DVKVTQSSRYLVKRTGEKVFLECVQDMDHENMFWYRQDPGLGLRLIYFSYDVKMKEKGDIPEGYSVSREKKERFSLILESASTNQTSMYLCASSSWTGLRAQYFGPGTRLLVL.